One sample yielded the 25 T cell receptor beta chains listed below, sequenced in a study of cytomegalovirus exposure and HLA in healthy donors. Both 60 Vbeta primers and 13 Jbeta primers went into the PCR. Produced via immunoSEQ multiplex PCR; TCRdb's table is partial and in-frame only. The repertoire includes under 150,000 clones, 65% to 85% of them detected once, and 1.5% sits in the top ten. Material: PBMCs. The receptors come from a young woman in good health and CMV-seronegative.

The J gene is TRBJ2-6, the V gene TRBV2, with TRBD2 as a possible D gene (6 bases). V was cut by 1 base and J by 0 bases, with 7 bases left in between. The CDR3 contains 16 residues. Germline CDR1 is SNHLY and CDR2 is FYNNEI. The CDR3 DNA follows: TGTGCCAGCAGTGAAGGGGAGGTCTCTGGGGCCAACGTCCTGACTTTC. Residues: CASSEGEVSGANVLTF. The full variable domain, its missing parts supplied by reference TRBV2 and TRBJ2-6, is EPEVTQTPSHQVTQMGQEVILRCVPISNHLYFYWYRQILGQKVEFLVSFYNNEISEKSEIFDDQFSVERPDGSNFTLKIRSTKLEDSAMYFCASSEGEVSGANVLTFGAGSRLTVL.

The chain uses TRBV18 and TRBJ1-1, with D possibly being TRBD1 (6 bases). Trimming cost V 6 bases and J 5 bases, with 13 bases left between them. The CDR3 is 13 amino acids. Germline V gene lookup returns CDR1 KGHSH and CDR2 LQKENI. As DNA, the CDR3 is TGTGCCAGCTCGGGGGCCGCAGGGACTGAAGCTTTCTTT. Translating gives CASSGAAGTEAFF.

The V gene is TRBV13, the J gene TRBJ1-1; D call uncertain. Trimming shortened V by 3 bases and J by 3 bases, and 8 bases separated the two germline ends. Germline CDR1 is PRHDT and CDR2 is FYEKMQ (reference sequence). The CDR3 loop spans 13 amino acids. CDR3 coding DNA: TGTGCCAGCAGCTTCAGGAAGCACACTGAAGCTTTCTTT. It yields the protein CASSFRKHTEAFF. The whole variable domain, filled in from reference TRBV13 and TRBJ1-1, reads AAGVIQSPRHLIKEKRETATLKCYPIPRHDTVYWYQQGPGQDPQFLISFYEKMQSDKGSIPDRFSAQQFSDYHSELNMSSLELGDSALYFCASSFRKHTEAFFGQGTRLTVV.

CDR3: CASSLTRLVLIGGSYEQYF. The CDR3 DNA reads TGTGCCAGCTCACTAACCAGACTAGTTCTTATTGGTGGTTCCTACGAGCAGTACTTC. V and J are TRBV18 and TRBJ2-7; possibly TRBD2 for D (6 bases). The CDR3 has 19 amino acids. Deletions cut 4 bases from V and 1 base from J, with 26 bases between. Germline V gene sequence: CDR1 KGHSH, CDR2 LQKENI.

The V gene is TRBV12-5, the J gene TRBJ1-1; D not resolved. Germline CDR1 is LGHNT and CDR2 is FRNRAP. This CDR3 region has 13 residues. With 7 bases removed from V and 0 bases from J, the gap between germline ends came to 9 bases. The CDR3 loop reads CASVNTLNTEAFF. The CDR3 DNA is TGTGCTAGTGTAAATACACTGAACACTGAAGCTTTCTTT.

As to this clone: It is likely a read error, because the conserved phenylalanine at the end of the CDR3 is missing. The chain combines TRBV15 with TRBJ1-1; D is possibly TRBD1 (6 bases). Trimming left V 8 bases short and J 3 bases short, with 16 bases between. There are 14 residues in the CDR3. Germline V gene sequence: CDR1 LNHNV, CDR2 YYDKDF (reference sequence). CDR3: CATGRTEGDTEAFL. Written as DNA, the CDR3 is TGTGCCACCGGACGGACAGAGGGGGACACTGAAGCTTTCCTT.

The rearrangement uses TRBV7-2 and TRBJ1-1; a weak D match, TRBD1 (6 bases). In germline, CDR1 is SGHTA, CDR2 FQGNSA. The CDR3 has 15 amino acids. V lost 5 bases and J lost 4, with 17 bases in between. Written as DNA, the CDR3 is TGTGCCAGCAGCAAGACAGGTGGGGGGGGCACTGAAGCTTTCTTT. Protein product: CASSKTGGGGTEAFF.

V usage is TRBV6-6 and J usage is TRBJ2-1; D perhaps matches TRBD2 (6 bases). Trimming took off 0 bases at V and 13 bases at J, with 22 bases between the two ends. The CDR3 loop spans 16 amino acids. CDR1 is MNHNY and CDR2 is SVGAGI in the germline V gene (reference sequence). CDR3 sequence: CASSYSISGGLEGQFF. In DNA form, the CDR3 reads TGTGCCAGCAGTTACTCGATTAGCGGAGGCCTTGAGGGACAGTTCTTC.

This clone was recorded only once. This chain links TRBV6-6 with TRBJ1-1; D is ambiguous. The CDR3 runs 13 residues. Germline values: CDR1 MNHNY, CDR2 SVGAGI (reference sequence). The ends were cut back, 5 bases at V and 5 bases at J, with 12 bases in the middle. The DNA for the CDR3 is TGTGCCAGCAGTCCCCTCACAGATACTGAAGCTTTCTTT. It specifies CASSPLTDTEAFF.

The DNA for the CDR3 is TGTGCCAGCAGCTTAGGAGGGGGCTGGAACACTGAAGCTTTCTTT. Amino acids: CASSLGGGWNTEAFF. V is TRBV7-2 and J is TRBJ1-1, with 7 bases aligning to TRBD1. This CDR3 has 15 amino acids. V lost 1 base to trimming and J lost 1 base; unmatched junction nucleotides: 3. The germline V gene encodes CDR1 SGHTA and CDR2 FQGNSA.

The V call is TRBV19, the J call TRBJ1-4; no clear D gene. This CDR3 has 14 amino acids. Germline V gene data show CDR1 as LNHDA and CDR2 as SQIVND (reference sequence). V lost 1 base and J lost 7, with 10 bases in between. CDR3 in amino acids: CASSIVDWGEKLFF. The CDR3 nucleotides read TGTGCCAGTAGTATAGTGGACTGGGGTGAAAAACTGTTTTTT.

This clone was counted a few times. The CDR3 DNA is TGCGCCAGCAGCCAGGACAGAATGAACACTGAAGCTTTCTTT. It is translated as CASSQDRMNTEAFF. This chain links TRBV4-1 with TRBJ1-1; D possibly corresponds to TRBD1 (6 bases). The germline CDR1 and CDR2 sequences are MGHRA and YSYEKL. The CDR3 covers 14 residues. Trimming took off 3 bases at V and 0 bases at J, with 8 bases between the two ends.

J is TRBJ2-1 and V is TRBV4-1; TRBD2 matches at 10 bases. The CDR3 extends over 17 amino acids. V was clipped by 1 base and J by 3 bases; unmatched bases: 6. Germline V gives CDR1 MGHRA, CDR2 YSYEKL. The CDR3 region has the DNA TGCGCCAGCAGCCAAGTTACGACTAGCGGGTTCTACAATGAGCAGTTCTTC. Translated: CASSQVTTSGFYNEQFF.

The chain couples TRBV2 to TRBJ2-1, with 14 bases aligning to TRBD2. Trimming removed 10 bases from V and 3 bases from J; junction bases left unmatched: 2. Germline V gene data show CDR1 as SNHLY and CDR2 as FYNNEI. This CDR3 is 14 amino acids long. CDR3 in amino acids: CAIGLAGGYNEQFF. CDR3 DNA sequence: TGTGCCATAGGACTAGCGGGAGGCTACAATGAGCAGTTCTTC.

The J gene is TRBJ1-2, the V gene TRBV20-1, with D hard to call. The CDR3 runs 11 residues. Looked up from germline, CDR1 is DFQATT and CDR2 is SNEGSKA (reference sequence). V lost 1 base, J lost 8 bases, and 8 bases lay in between. The CDR3 DNA sequence: TGCAGTGCTAGAGGCGAAAGCGGCTACACCTTC. This encodes CSARGESGYTF.

The V call is TRBV27, the J call TRBJ1-4; possibly TRBD1 for D (6 bases). With 7 bases removed from V and 6 bases from J, the gap between germline ends came to 24 bases. Germline loops: CDR1 MNHEY, CDR2 SMNVEV (reference sequence). The CDR3 is made up of 17 amino acids. The CDR3 sequence is CASKARGRGVYYEKLFF. CDR3 in DNA: TGTGCCAGCAAGGCCCGGGGCAGGGGCGTTTATTATGAAAAACTGTTTTTT.

The V and J genes are TRBV6-1 and TRBJ1-1; no definite D call. The CDR3 has 12 amino acids. Between the trimmed V and J ends, which lost 3 bases and 0 bases, there was a span of 2 bases. Germline CDR1 MNHNS, CDR2 SASEGT. CDR3 sequence reads: CASSDMNTEAFF. Written as DNA, the CDR3 is TGTGCCAGCAGTGACATGAACACTGAAGCTTTCTTT.

The chain carries TRBV7-2 and TRBJ2-5, with 7 bases fitting TRBD1. Germline V lookup: CDR1 SGHTA, CDR2 FQGNSA. The V and J ends lost 5 bases and 1 base, in that order; junction bases with no gene match: 4. The CDR3 length is 14 residues. CDR3 in DNA: TGTGCCAGCAGCCGGACAGGACTCCAAGAGACCCAGTACTTC. It encodes CASSRTGLQETQYF.

Comment on this clone: A junction end diverges from the germline sequence, so it may reflect a read error. The V call is TRBV7-9, the J call TRBJ1-1; D uncertain. The germline V gene encodes CDR1 SEHNR and CDR2 FQNEAQ (reference sequence). This CDR3 comprises 13 residues. CDR3 sequence reads: CSSSSTTNTEAFF. CDR3 DNA sequence: TGTTCCAGCAGCTCGACAACGAACACTGAAGCTTTCTTT.

This chain links TRBV30 with TRBJ2-3; D gene unclear. The ends were cut back, 4 bases at V and 5 bases at J, with 4 bases in the middle. Germline-derived CDR1 and CDR2 are GTSNPN and SVGIG (reference sequence). CDR3 length: 10 amino acids. The CDR3 region is CAWNLDTQYF. DNA of the CDR3: TGTGCCTGGAATCTAGATACGCAGTATTTT.

This clone was counted a few times. The J gene is TRBJ1-2, the V gene TRBV2; D is possibly TRBD1 (6 bases). CDR1 is SNHLY, CDR2 FYNNEI, per germline. CDR3 length: 13 amino acids. V was clipped by 10 bases and J by 4 bases, with 16 bases between them. The CDR3 here is CAILTGTLYGYTF. CDR3 coding DNA: TGTGCCATCCTAACCGGGACACTCTATGGCTACACCTTC.

This chain uses TRBV5-4 with TRBJ1-5; TRBD1 matches 8 bases. The germline V gene has CDR1 SGHNT and CDR2 YYREEE (reference sequence). Trimming removed 4 bases from V and 7 bases from J; junction bases left unmatched: 4. This CDR3 is 13 amino acids long. The CDR3 here is CASSTGGQQPQHF. For the CDR3, the DNA is TGTGCCAGCAGCACAGGGGGACAACAGCCCCAGCATTTT.

The genes are TRBV5-1 and TRBJ2-3, with D perhaps matching TRBD2 (6 bases). CDR1 SGHRS and CDR2 YFSETQ come from the germline V gene. Trimming stripped 4 bases from V and 2 bases from J, with 14 bases between. The CDR3 length is 15 residues. This CDR3 reads CASSPGDSHTDTQYF. The CDR3 DNA reads as TGCGCCAGCAGCCCCGGGGACTCCCACACAGATACGCAGTATTTT.

In DNA, the CDR3 is TGCGCCAGCAGAATTCAGAGCGCAACTAATGAAAAACTGTTTTTT. It codes for CASRIQSATNEKLFF. V is TRBV5-1 and J is TRBJ1-4, with D uncertain. The CDR3 consists of 15 residues. Per the germline V gene, CDR1 is SGHRS and CDR2 is YFSETQ. Trimming shortened V by 5 bases and J by 0 bases, and 11 bases separated the two germline ends.

This clone was picked up a small number of times. This rearrangement joins TRBV7-9 to TRBJ2-1, with 7 positions matching TRBD2. Germline values: CDR1 SEHNR, CDR2 FQNEAQ (reference sequence). V was pared by 9 bases and J by 5 bases, with 7 bases of the junction left unmatched. The length of the CDR3 is 13 residues. The CDR3 region is CARGWDYDNEQFF. In DNA, the CDR3 is TGTGCCAGGGGATGGGACTATGACAATGAGCAGTTCTTC.